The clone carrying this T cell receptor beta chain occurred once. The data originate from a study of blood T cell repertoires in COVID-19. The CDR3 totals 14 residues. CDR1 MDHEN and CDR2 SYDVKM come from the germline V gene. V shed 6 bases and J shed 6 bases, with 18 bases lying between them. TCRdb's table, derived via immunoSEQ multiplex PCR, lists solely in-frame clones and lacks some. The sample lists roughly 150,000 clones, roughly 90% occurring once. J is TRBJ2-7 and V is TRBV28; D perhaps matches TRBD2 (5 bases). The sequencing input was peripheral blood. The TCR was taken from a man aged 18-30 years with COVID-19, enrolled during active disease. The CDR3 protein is CASSHTLLGSEQYF. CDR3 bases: TGTGCCAGCAGCCACACCCTACTAGGCTCCGAGCAGTACTTC. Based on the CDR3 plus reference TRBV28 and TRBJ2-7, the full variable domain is DVKVTQSSRYLVKRTGEKVFLECVQDMDHENMFWYRQDPGLGLRLIYFSYDVKMKEKGDIPEGYSVSREKKERFSLILESASTNQTSMYLCASSHTLLGSEQYFGPGTRLTVT.